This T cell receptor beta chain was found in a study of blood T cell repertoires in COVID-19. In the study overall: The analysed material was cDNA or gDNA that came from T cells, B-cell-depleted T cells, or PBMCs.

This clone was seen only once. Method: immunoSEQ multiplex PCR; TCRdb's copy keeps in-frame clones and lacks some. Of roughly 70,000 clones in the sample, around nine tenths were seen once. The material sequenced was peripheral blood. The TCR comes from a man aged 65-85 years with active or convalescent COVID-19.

The CDR3 is CAISESSAGVYNEQFF. In DNA, the CDR3 is TGTGCCATCAGTGAGTCCTCAGCGGGAGTATACAATGAGCAGTTCTTC. The chain couples TRBV10-3 to TRBJ2-1, with 8 nucleotides matching TRBD2. The CDR3 is made up of 16 amino acids. Germline loops: CDR1 ENHRY, CDR2 SYGVKD. With 0 bases clipped from V and 4 bases from J, the junction kept 5 bases outside the gene matches.